This T cell receptor beta chain originates from a study of tumor-infiltrating lymphocytes in oesophageal squamous cell carcinoma. This clonotype was seen repeatedly, ten times or more. Germline V lookup: CDR1 SGDLS, CDR2 YYNGEE. With 1 base clipped from V and 8 bases from J, the junction kept 7 bases outside the gene matches. The CDR3 loop spans 15 amino acids. One entry per CDR3 protein results from TCRdb running MiXCR on the PCR reads. The data show around 18,000 distinct CDR3 sequences, 40% to 45% seen once. The sequence was collected from a male donor with esophageal squamous cell carcinoma. The chain combines TRBV9 with TRBJ2-1; TRBD1 matches at 9 bases. Sequenced: esophageal tumor tissue. DNA of the CDR3: TGTGCCAGCAGCGTACCCCCCACAGGGGGCGATGAGCAGTTCTTC. Protein sequence: CASSVPPTGGDEQFF.